This entry is about one T cell receptor beta chain. Its specificity is not known. TCRdb processed the RT-PCR reads anew with MiXCR; each CDR3 protein has one entry. The sample contains approximately 680,000 distinct CDR3 sequences, 15% to 18% of which appear only once. V lost 7 bases, J lost 1 base, and 21 bases lay in between. Germline V CDR1 and CDR2: MNHEY, SVGEGT. The CDR3 is 17 residues long. These data are taken from a study of response to subunit inactivated influenza vaccine. Study-wide points: Few additional T cells are recruited per seasonal influenza vaccination, authors suggested.

The origin of this receptor is a man in his fifties who received an inactivated influenza vaccine. The sample was PBMCs from blood, taken 11 to 12 days after vaccination. This chain joins TRBV6-2 or TRBV6-3 and TRBJ2-3, with a tentative D call TRBD2 (5 bases). CDR3 amino acids: CASTSSRLKRGTDTQYF. In nucleotides, the CDR3 is TGTGCCAGCACCTCGAGCCGACTCAAGAGGGGCACAGATACGCAGTATTTT.